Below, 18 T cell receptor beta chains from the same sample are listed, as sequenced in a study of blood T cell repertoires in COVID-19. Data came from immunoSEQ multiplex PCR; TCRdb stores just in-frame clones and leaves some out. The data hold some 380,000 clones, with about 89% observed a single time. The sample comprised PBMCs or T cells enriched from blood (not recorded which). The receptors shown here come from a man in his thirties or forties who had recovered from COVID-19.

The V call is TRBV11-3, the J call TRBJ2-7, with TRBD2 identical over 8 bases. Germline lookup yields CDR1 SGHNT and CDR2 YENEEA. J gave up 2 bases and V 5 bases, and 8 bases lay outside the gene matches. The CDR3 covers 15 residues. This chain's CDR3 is CASSLSSGGPYEQYF. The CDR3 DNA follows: TGTGCCAGCAGCCTTTCCAGCGGGGGACCCTACGAGCAGTACTTC.

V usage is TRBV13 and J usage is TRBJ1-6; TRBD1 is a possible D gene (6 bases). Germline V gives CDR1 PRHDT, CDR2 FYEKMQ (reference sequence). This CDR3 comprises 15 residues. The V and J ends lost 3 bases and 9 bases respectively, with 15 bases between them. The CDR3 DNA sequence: TGTGCCAGCAGCTTCCAGGGGCTGGTGGGTTCACCCCTCCACTTT. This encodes CASSFQGLVGSPLHF.

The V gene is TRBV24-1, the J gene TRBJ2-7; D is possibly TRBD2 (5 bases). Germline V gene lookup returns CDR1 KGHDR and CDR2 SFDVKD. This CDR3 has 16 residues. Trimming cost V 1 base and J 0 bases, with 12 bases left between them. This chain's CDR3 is CATSDFGIGSSYEQYF. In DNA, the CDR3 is TGTGCCACCAGTGATTTCGGGATCGGCAGCTCCTACGAGCAGTACTTC.

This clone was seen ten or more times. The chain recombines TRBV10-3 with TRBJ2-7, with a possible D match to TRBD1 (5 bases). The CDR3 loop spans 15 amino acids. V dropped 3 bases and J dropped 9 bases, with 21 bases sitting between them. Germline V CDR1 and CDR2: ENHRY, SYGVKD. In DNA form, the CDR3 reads TGTGCCATCAGTGATGGGGTTACAGGTACCTCGGGGCAGTACTTC. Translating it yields CAISDGVTGTSGQYF.

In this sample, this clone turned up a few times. The CDR3: CASFGGARNQPQHF. CDR3 bases: TGTGCCAGCTTTGGGGGGGCGCGAAATCAGCCCCAGCATTTT. The chain recombines TRBV28 with TRBJ1-5; TRBD1 might be the D (6 bases). In germline, CDR1 is MDHEN, CDR2 SYDVKM. V lost 8 bases and J 4 bases, leaving 15 bases between the germline ends. This CDR3 is built from 14 residues.

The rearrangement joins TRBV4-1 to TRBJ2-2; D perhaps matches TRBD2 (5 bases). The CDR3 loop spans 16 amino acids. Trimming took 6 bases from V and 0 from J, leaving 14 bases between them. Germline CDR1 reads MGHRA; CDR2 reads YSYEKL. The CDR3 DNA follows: TGCGCCAGCAGTCCCGACCGCGGGCCGAACACCGGGGAGCTGTTTTTT. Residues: CASSPDRGPNTGELFF.

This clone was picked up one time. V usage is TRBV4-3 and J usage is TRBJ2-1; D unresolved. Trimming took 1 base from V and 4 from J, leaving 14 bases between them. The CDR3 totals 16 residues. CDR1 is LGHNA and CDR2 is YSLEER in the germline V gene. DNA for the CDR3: TGCGCCAGCAGCCAAGTCCCGGGTTCTTCTTACAATGAGCAGTTCTTC. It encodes CASSQVPGSSYNEQFF.

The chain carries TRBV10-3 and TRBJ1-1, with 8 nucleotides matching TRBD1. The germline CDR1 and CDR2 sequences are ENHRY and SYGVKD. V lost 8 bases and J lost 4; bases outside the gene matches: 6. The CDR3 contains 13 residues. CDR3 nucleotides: TGTGCCATCGGCCCAACAGGGGGCACTGAAGCTTTCTTT. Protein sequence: CAIGPTGGTEAFF.

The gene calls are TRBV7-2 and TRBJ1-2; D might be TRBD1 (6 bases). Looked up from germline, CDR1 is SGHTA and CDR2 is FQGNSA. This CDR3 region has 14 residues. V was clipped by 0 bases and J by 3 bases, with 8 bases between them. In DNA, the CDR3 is TGTGCCAGCAGCTTAGCGGACAGCTACTATGGCTACACCTTC. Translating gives CASSLADSYYGYTF.

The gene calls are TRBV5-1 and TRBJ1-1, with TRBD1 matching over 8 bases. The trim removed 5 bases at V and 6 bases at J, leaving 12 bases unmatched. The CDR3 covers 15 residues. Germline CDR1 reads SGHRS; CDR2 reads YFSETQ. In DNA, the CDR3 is TGCGCCAGCAGTCTTCCCCCAGGGGGCGATGCTGAAGCTTTCTTT. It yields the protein CASSLPPGGDAEAFF.

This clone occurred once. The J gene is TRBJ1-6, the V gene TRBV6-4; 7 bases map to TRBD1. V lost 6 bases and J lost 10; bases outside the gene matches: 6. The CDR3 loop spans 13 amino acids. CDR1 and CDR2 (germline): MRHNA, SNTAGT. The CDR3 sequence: CASRGTVGSPLHF. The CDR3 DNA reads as TGTGCCAGCAGGGGGACAGTTGGATCACCCCTCCACTTT.

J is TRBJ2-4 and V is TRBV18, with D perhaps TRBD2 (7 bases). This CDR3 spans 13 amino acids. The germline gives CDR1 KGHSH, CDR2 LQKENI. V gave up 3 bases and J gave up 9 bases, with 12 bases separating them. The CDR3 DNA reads TGTGCCAGCTCACCTCTGAGGGGGGGCATTCAGTACTTC. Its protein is CASSPLRGGIQYF.

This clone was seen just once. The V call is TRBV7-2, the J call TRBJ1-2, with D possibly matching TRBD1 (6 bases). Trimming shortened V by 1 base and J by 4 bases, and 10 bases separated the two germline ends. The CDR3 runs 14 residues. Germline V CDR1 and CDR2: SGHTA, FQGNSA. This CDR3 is CASSLETGSYGYTF. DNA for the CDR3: TGTGCCAGCAGCTTAGAGACAGGTAGCTATGGCTACACCTTC.

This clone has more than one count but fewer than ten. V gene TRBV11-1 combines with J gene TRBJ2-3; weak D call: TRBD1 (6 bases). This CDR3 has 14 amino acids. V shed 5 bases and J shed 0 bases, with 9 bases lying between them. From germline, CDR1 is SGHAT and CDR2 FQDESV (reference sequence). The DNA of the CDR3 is TGTGCCAGCAGCCTGGGACAAAGCACAGATACGCAGTATTTT. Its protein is CASSLGQSTDTQYF.

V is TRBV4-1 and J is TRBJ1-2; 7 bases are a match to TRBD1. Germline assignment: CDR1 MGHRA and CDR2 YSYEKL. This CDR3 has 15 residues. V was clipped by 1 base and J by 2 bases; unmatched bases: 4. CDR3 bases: TGCGCCAGCAGCCAAGGACAGGGCTTAAACTATGGCTACACCTTC. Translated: CASSQGQGLNYGYTF.

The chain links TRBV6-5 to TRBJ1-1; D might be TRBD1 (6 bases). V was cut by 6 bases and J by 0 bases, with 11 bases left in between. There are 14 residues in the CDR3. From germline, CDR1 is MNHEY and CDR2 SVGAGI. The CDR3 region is CASRTGHMNTEAFF. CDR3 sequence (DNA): TGTGCCAGCAGAACGGGACATATGAACACTGAAGCTTTCTTT.

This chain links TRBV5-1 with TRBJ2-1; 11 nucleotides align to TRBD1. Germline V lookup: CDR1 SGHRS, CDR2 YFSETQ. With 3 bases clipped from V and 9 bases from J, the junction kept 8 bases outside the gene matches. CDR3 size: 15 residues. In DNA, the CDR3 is TGCGCCAGCAGCTGGGGACAGGGGGGTACTGGTGAGCAGTTCTTC. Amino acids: CASSWGQGGTGEQFF.

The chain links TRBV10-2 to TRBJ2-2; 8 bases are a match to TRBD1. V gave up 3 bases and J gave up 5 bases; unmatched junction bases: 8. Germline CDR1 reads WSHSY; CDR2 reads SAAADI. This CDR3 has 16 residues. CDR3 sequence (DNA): TGCGCCAGCAGTGATGGGACAGGCTACCAAACCGGGGAGCTGTTTTTT. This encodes CASSDGTGYQTGELFF.